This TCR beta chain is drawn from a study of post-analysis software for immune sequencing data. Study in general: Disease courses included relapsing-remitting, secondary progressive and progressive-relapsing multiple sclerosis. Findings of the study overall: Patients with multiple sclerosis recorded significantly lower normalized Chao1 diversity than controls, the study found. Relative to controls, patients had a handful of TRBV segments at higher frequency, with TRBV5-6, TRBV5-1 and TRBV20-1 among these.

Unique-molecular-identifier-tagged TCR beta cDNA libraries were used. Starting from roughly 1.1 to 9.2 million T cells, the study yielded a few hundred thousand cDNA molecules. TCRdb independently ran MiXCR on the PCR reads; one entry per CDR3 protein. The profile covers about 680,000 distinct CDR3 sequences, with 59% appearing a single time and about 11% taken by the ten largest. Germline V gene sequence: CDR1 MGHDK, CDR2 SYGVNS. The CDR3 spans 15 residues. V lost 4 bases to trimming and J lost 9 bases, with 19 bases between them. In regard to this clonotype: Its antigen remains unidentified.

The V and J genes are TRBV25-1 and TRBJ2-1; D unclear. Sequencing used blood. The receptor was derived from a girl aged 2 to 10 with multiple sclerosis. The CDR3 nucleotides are TGTGCCAGCAGTGGCAACTCCTTATGGGGAAGTGAGCAGTTCTTC. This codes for CASSGNSLWGSEQFF.